This TCR beta chain was recovered during a study of cytomegalovirus exposure and HLA in healthy donors. Study-wide results and limits: Clonal expansion, a later analysis showed, was greater in HLA-associated TCR beta chains than in equally common others. A classifier reportedly called cytomegalovirus status with high sensitivity and specificity. Many donors shared some public TCRs, even though most TCR sequences were rare. Later on, a genetic analysis was performed. It linked a missense variant in DCLRE1C with V- and J-gene trimming of TCR beta.

Use of 60 Vbeta and 13 Jbeta primers characterized the PCR. Method: immunoSEQ multiplex PCR; TCRdb's copy keeps in-frame clones and lacks some. The data contain about 130,000 clones, about 85% of them seen just once; the ten biggest clones take up about 1.5%. Details on this clone: Its cognate antigen is unknown.

The V and J ends lost 7 bases and 14 bases, in that order; junction bases with no gene match: 14. The CDR3 covers 14 residues. Germline V gene sequence: CDR1 SNHLY, CDR2 FYNNEI. This sequence joins TRBV2 and TRBJ1-5; 10 bases agree with TRBD1. Sequencing used PBMCs. The receptor was derived from a boy aged 5-17 years in good health and CMV-seronegative. The CDR3 DNA reads as TGTGCCAGCAACGCCCGGGACAGGGGCCCTATCAAGCATTTT. This codes for CASNARDRGPIKHF.